This passage covers 14 T cell receptor beta chains from one sample sequenced in a study of blood T cell repertoires in COVID-19. Sequencing was performed with immunoSEQ multiplex PCR; in TCRdb, only in-frame clones are kept and a portion is missing. The sample has fewer than 350,000 clones, 88% seen once. What was sequenced was peripheral blood. These receptors all come from a man between 18 and 29 years old with active or convalescent COVID-19.

For this clone: This sample includes further DNA sequences coding for the same CDR3. This chain links TRBV27 with TRBJ2-1, with 12 positions matching TRBD2. V was clipped by 4 bases and J by 5 bases; unmatched bases: 3. The CDR3 sequence is 15 residues long. Germline values: CDR1 MNHEY, CDR2 SMNVEV (reference sequence). In DNA, the CDR3 is TGTGCCAGCAGTTCGACTAGCGGGGGTAACAATGAGCAGTTCTTC. It specifies CASSSTSGGNNEQFF.

The chain combines TRBV9 with TRBJ1-4; the match to TRBD1 covers 9 bases. The CDR3 has 14 residues. Germline CDR1 SGDLS, CDR2 YYNGEE. The V gene end was trimmed by 3 bases and the J gene end by 8 bases; junction bases not matched to a gene: 5. The CDR3 spells CASSDGTGQEKLFF. CDR3 DNA: TGTGCCAGCAGCGATGGGACAGGGCAGGAAAAACTGTTTTTT.

V gene TRBV7-9 combines with J gene TRBJ2-7; 7 positions agree with TRBD2. Trimming cost V 6 bases and J 3 bases; bases outside gene matches: 5. The germline gives CDR1 SEHNR, CDR2 FQNEAQ (reference sequence). The length of the CDR3 is 13 residues. The CDR3 bases are TGTGCCAGCAGAATAGGGGAGGGCTACGAGCAGTACTTC. Protein: CASRIGEGYEQYF.

The chain employs TRBV9 and TRBJ1-3, with no clear D. Trimming left V 0 bases short and J 0 bases short, with 7 bases between. Germline V gene data show CDR1 as SGDLS and CDR2 as YYNGEE. The CDR3 has 15 residues. The CDR3 DNA follows: TGTGCCAGCAGCGTAGACCTGAGCTCTGGAAACACCATATATTTT. Protein sequence: CASSVDLSSGNTIYF.

V usage is TRBV19 and J usage is TRBJ2-2; 7 nucleotides line up with TRBD1. Germline V gene sequence: CDR1 LNHDA, CDR2 SQIVND (reference sequence). V dropped 6 bases and J dropped 5; count of bases not matched to a gene: 6. CDR3 length equals 14 residues. CDR3 sequence: CASRGTALTGELFF. The CDR3 region has the DNA TGTGCCAGTAGGGGGACAGCCTTAACCGGGGAGCTGTTTTTT.

The genes are TRBV4-1 and TRBJ2-7; TRBD1 agrees at 11 bases. CDR1 is MGHRA and CDR2 is YSYEKL in the germline V gene. The CDR3 length is 14 residues. With V trimmed by 3 bases and J by 5 bases, 3 bases remained unmatched. Written as DNA, the CDR3 is TGCGCCAGCAGCCACGGACAGGGGGCCGACGAGCAGTACTTC. The encoded protein is CASSHGQGADEQYF.

This sequence joins TRBV5-6 and TRBJ1-3; TRBD1 matches 7 bases. V dropped 0 bases and J dropped 3; count of bases not matched to a gene: 3. The CDR3 length is 15 residues. The germline gives CDR1 SGHDT, CDR2 YYEEEE. The CDR3 protein is CASSLVGGRGNTIYF. In DNA, the CDR3 is TGTGCCAGCAGCTTGGTAGGGGGCCGTGGAAACACCATATATTTT.

The V gene is TRBV21-1, the J gene TRBJ2-7; TRBD2 is the table's D call and was not checked against the DNA. TRBV21-1 is flagged as a pseudogene. The CDR3 extends over 18 amino acids. This chain's CDR3 is CASSISGTRSLKTYEQYF. The CDR3 DNA is TGTGCCAGCAGCATTTCGGGGACTCGAAGTCTTAAAACCTACGAGCAGTACTTC.

The chain carries TRBV11-2 and TRBJ2-5, with D possibly matching TRBD2 (5 bases). The CDR3 consists of 12 residues. Trimming removed 1 base at V and 7 bases at J, with 7 bases between. Germline loops: CDR1 SGHAT, CDR2 FQNNGV. Here the CDR3 reads CASSLGGGTQYF. CDR3 nucleotides: TGTGCCAGCAGCTTAGGAGGAGGGACCCAGTACTTC.

J is TRBJ2-7 and V is TRBV7-8; D not certain. Germline lookup yields CDR1 SGHVS and CDR2 FQNEAQ. V shed 8 bases and J shed 7 bases, with 18 bases lying between them. This CDR3 region has 13 residues. As DNA, the CDR3 is TGTGCCAGCCGCCCCTCCCCTACGAAGGAGCAGTACTTC. Protein sequence: CASRPSPTKEQYF. The full variable domain, its missing parts supplied by reference TRBV7-8 and TRBJ2-7, is GAGVSQSPRYKVAKRGQDVALRCDPISGHVSLFWYQQALGQGPEFLTYFQNEAQLDKSGLPSDRFFAERPEGSVSTLKIQRTQQEDSAVYLCASRPSPTKEQYFGPGTRLTVT.

This sequence joins TRBV11-3 and TRBJ2-3, with a weak D call TRBD2 (5 bases). Trimming shortened V by 5 bases and J by 2 bases, and 11 bases separated the two germline ends. Germline CDR1 reads SGHNT; CDR2 reads YENEEA. CDR3 length: 14 amino acids. The CDR3, as DNA: TGTGCCAGCAGCGCGAGCGGCTACACAGATACGCAGTATTTT. Residues: CASSASGYTDTQYF.

The V gene is TRBV5-8, the J gene TRBJ1-2; 8 bases are a match to TRBD1. V lost 0 bases, J lost 4 bases, and 8 bases stayed unmatched. This CDR3 has 16 residues. Germline V gene sequence: CDR1 SGHTS, CDR2 YDEGEE. The CDR3 reads CASSLDRGVPGYGYTF. CDR3 DNA sequence: TGTGCCAGCAGCTTGGACAGGGGGGTACCTGGCTATGGCTACACCTTC.

The rearrangement uses TRBV20-1 and TRBJ1-1; 7 bases match TRBD1. There are 11 residues in the CDR3. CDR1 is DFQATT and CDR2 is SNEGSKA in the germline V gene (reference sequence). The V and J ends lost 6 bases and 10 bases, in that order; junction bases with no gene match: 8. CDR3: CSAPGQVGAFF. As DNA, the CDR3 is TGCAGTGCCCCAGGACAGGTGGGAGCTTTCTTT.

This sequence joins TRBV15 and TRBJ2-7; TRBD1 aligns across 7 bases. CDR1 and CDR2 (germline): LNHNV, YYDKDF (reference sequence). With V trimmed by 5 bases and J by 2 bases, 9 bases remained unmatched. This CDR3 is built from 15 residues. The CDR3: CATSADRVGTYEQYF. In DNA, the CDR3 is TGTGCCACCAGCGCTGACAGGGTCGGGACCTACGAGCAGTACTTC.